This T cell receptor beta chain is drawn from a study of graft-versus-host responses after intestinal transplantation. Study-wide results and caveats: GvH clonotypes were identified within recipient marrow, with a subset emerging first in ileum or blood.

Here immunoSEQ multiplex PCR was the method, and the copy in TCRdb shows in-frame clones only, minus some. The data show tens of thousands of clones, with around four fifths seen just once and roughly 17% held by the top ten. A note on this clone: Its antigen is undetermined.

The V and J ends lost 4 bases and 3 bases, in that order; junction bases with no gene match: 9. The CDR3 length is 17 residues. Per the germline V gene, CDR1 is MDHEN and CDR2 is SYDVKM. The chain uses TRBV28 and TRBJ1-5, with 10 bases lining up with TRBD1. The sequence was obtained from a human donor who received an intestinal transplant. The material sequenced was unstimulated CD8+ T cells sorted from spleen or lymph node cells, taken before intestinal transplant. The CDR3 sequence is CASSSPLTGGANQPQHF. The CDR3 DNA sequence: TGTGCCAGCAGTTCCCCCCTGACAGGGGGCGCCAATCAGCCCCAGCATTTT. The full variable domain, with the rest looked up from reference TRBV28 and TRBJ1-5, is DVKVTQSSRYLVKRTGEKVFLECVQDMDHENMFWYRQDPGLGLRLIYFSYDVKMKEKGDIPEGYSVSREKKERFSLILESASTNQTSMYLCASSSPLTGGANQPQHFGDGTRLSIL.